This TCR beta chain came from a study of cytomegalovirus exposure and HLA in healthy donors. Study results and caveats: The study listed 150 to 200 cytomegalovirus-associated TCR beta chains. Usually a TCR sequence was rare, but some public TCRs were found in many donors. There were a few CMV-associated chains whose specificity for CMV antigens was confirmed in vitro.

On this clone: Its antigen is currently unknown.

V lost 0 bases and J 4 bases, leaving 12 bases between the germline ends. The CDR3 length is 15 residues. Germline values: CDR1 SNHLY, CDR2 FYNNEI. This table comes from immunoSEQ multiplex PCR, and its TCRdb copy is limited to in-frame clones, with some not included. Of some 250,000 clones detected, about 86% appear once; the ten largest clones hold 1% to 1.5%. The donors were members of the validation cohort, which comprised around 110 subjects and was separate from the first cohort of 600 to 800 subjects. The sequence was obtained from a woman aged 30 to 39 in good health and CMV-seropositive. The chain joins TRBV2 to TRBJ2-5, with D possibly matching TRBD2 (6 bases). Sequenced material: PBMCs. The CDR3 region has the DNA TGTGCCAGCAGTGAAGCGATACTAGCTGGAGAGACCCAGTACTTC. Encoded protein: CASSEAILAGETQYF.